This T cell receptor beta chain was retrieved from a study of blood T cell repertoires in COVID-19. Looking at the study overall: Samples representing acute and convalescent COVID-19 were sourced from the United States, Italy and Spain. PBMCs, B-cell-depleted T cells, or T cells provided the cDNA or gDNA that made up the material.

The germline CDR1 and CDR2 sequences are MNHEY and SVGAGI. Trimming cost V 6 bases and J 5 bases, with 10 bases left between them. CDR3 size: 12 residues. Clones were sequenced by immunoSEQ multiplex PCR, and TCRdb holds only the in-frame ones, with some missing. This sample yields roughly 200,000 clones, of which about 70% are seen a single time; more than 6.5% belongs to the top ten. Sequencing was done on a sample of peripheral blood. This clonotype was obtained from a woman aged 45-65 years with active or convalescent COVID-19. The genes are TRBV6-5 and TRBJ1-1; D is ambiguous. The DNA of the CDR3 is TGTGCCAGCAGCCGGCCGGGGACTGAAGCTTTCTTT. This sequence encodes CASSRPGTEAFF.